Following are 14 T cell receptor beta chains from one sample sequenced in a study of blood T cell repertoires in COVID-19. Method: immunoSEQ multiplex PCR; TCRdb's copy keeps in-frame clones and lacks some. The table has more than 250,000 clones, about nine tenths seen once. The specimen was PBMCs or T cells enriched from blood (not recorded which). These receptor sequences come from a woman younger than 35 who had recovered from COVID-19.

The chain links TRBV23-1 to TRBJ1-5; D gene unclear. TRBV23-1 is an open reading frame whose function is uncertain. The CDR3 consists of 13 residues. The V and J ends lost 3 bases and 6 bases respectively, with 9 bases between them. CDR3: CASSHSFAQPQHF. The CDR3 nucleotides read TGCGCCAGCAGTCATAGTTTCGCTCAGCCCCAGCATTTT.

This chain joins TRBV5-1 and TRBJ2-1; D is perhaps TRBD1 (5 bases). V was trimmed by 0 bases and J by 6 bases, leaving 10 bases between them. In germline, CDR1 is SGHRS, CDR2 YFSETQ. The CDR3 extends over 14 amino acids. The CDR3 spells CASSLGSGINEQFF. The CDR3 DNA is TGCGCCAGCAGCTTGGGATCAGGGATCAATGAGCAGTTCTTC. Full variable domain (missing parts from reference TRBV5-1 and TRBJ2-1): KAGVTQTPRYLIKTRGQQVTLSCSPISGHRSVSWYQQTPGQGLQFLFEYFSETQRNKGNFPGRFSGRQFSNSRSEMNVSTLELGDSALYLCASSLGSGINEQFFGPGTRLTVL.

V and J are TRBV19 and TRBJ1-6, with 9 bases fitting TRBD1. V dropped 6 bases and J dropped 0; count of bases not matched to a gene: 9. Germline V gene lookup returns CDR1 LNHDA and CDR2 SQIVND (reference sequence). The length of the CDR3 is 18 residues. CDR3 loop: CASSQTGGWLSYNSPLHF. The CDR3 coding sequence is TGTGCCAGTAGCCAGACAGGGGGATGGCTCTCCTATAATTCACCCCTCCACTTT.

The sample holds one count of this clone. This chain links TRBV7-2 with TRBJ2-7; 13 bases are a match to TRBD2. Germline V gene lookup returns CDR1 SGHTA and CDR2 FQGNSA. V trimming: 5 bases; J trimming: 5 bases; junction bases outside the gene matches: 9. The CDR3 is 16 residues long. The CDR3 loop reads CASSLTPGLAGNEQYF. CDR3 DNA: TGTGCCAGCAGCCTTACCCCGGGACTAGCGGGGAACGAGCAGTACTTC.

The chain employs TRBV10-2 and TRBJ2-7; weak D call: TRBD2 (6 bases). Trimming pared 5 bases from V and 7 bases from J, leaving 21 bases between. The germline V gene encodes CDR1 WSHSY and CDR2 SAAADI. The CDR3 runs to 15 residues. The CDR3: CASSSYSGAAGEQYF. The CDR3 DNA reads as TGCGCCAGCAGTTCCTATAGCGGAGCGGCTGGGGAGCAGTACTTC.

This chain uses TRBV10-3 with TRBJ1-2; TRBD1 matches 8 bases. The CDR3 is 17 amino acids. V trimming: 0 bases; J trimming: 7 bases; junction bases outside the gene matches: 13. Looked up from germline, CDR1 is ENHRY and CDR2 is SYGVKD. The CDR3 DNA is TGTGCCATCAGTGAGTCGGGTTATGGGACAGGCTCACGTGGCTACACCTTC. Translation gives CAISESGYGTGSRGYTF.

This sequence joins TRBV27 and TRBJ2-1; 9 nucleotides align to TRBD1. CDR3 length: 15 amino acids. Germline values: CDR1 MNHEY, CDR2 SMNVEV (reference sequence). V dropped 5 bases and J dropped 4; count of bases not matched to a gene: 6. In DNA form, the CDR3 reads TGTGCCAGCAGTCCTGGGACAGGGTGGTACAATGAGCAGTTCTTC. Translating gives CASSPGTGWYNEQFF.

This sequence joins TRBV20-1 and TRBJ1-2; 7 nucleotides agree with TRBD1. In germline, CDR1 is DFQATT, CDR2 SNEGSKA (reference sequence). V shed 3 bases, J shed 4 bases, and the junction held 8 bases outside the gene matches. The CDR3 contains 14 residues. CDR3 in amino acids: CSASTSTGIYGYTF. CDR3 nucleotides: TGCAGTGCTAGTACCTCGACAGGGATCTATGGCTACACCTTC.

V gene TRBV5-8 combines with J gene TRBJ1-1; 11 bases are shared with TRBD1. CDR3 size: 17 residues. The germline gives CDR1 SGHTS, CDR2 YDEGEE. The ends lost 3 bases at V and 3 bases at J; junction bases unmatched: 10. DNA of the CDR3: TGTGCCAGCAGCTCCTGGACAGGGGGCGCGAAGGACACTGAAGCTTTCTTT. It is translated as CASSSWTGGAKDTEAFF.

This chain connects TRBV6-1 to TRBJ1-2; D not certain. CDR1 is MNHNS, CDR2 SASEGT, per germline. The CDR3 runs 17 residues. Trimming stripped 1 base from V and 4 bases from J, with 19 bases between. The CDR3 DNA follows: TGTGCCAGCAGTGAAGTCCCAGATTATAATATCCTCTATGGCTACACCTTC. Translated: CASSEVPDYNILYGYTF.

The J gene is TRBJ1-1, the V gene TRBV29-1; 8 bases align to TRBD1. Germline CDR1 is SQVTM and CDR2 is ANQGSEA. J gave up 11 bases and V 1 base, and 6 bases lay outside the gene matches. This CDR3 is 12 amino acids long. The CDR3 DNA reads TGCAGCGTTGAAGGGACAGGGAGTGGTGCTTTCTTT. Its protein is CSVEGTGSGAFF.

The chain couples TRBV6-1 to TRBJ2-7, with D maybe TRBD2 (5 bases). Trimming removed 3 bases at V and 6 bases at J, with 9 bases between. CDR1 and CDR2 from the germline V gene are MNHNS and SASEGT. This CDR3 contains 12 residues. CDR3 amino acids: CASSDLGVEQYF. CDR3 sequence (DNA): TGTGCCAGCAGTGATCTCGGGGTCGAGCAGTACTTC.

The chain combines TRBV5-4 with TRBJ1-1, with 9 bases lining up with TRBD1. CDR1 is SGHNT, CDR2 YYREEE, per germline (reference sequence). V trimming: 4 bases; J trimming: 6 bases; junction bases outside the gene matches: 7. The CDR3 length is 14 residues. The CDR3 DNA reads TGTGCCAGCAGCGGGGGACAGGGTGGCGCTGAAGCTTTCTTT. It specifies CASSGGQGGAEAFF.

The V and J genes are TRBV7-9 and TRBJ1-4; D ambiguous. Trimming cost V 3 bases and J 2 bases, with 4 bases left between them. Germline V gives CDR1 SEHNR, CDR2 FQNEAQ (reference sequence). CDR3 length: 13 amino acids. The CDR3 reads CASSFSTNEKLFF. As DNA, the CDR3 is TGTGCCAGCAGCTTTAGTACTAATGAAAAACTGTTTTTT. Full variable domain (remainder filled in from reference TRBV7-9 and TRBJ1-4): DTGVSQNPRHKITKRGQNVTFRCDPISEHNRLYWYRQTLGQGPEFLTYFQNEAQLEKSRLLSDRFSAERPKGSFSTLEIQRTEQGDSAMYLCASSFSTNEKLFFGSGTQLSVL.